The entry below gives a single T cell receptor (beta chain) sequence along with its context. This entry comes from a study of blood T cell repertoires in COVID-19. Sequencing used immunoSEQ multiplex PCR; TCRdb keeps in-frame clones, though not all of them. Here the sample spans 65,000 or so clones, under 90% being singletons. The CDR3 extends over 17 amino acids. The V end lost 4 bases, the J end lost 0 bases, and 17 bases lay between the germline ends. Germline V gene lookup returns CDR1 SGDLS and CDR2 YYNGEE. The sample comprised peripheral blood. This receptor was identified in a man aged 45-65 years with active COVID-19. The chain combines TRBV9 with TRBJ2-1; possible D gene TRBD1, 6 bases. The CDR3: CASSPLRGMSSYNEQFF. CDR3 in DNA: TGTGCCAGCAGCCCACTAAGGGGGATGAGCTCCTACAATGAGCAGTTCTTC. The variable domain in full, completed from reference TRBV9 and TRBJ2-1, reads DSGVTQTPKHLITATGQRVTLRCSPRSGDLSVYWYQQSLDQGLQFLIQYYNGEERAKGNILERFSAQQFPDLHSELNLSSLELGDSALYFCASSPLRGMSSYNEQFFGPGTRLTVL.